Listed below are T cell receptor beta chains from one sample, sequenced in a study of blood T cell repertoires in COVID-19. The repertoire was sequenced with immunoSEQ multiplex PCR; TCRdb's copy has only in-frame clones and lacks some. In the table there are 250,000 or so clones, 85% of which are singletons. The sample was PBMCs or T cells enriched from blood (not recorded which). Receptors were obtained from a woman aged 45-65 years who had been exposed to COVID-19. Each CDR3 is given with its conserved first and last residue. Fields, in order: V gene, J gene, D gene, clone size, CDR3 protein, CDR3 DNA. D genes are given only for firm matches. Part of the rows lack a size; the others show once, few, many or a class for expanded clones.

TRBV9	TRBJ2-5	TRBD2	NA	CASSPRLAGSAETQYF	TGTGCCAGCAGCCCGCGGCTAGCGGGGAGTGCAGAGACCCAGTACTTC
TRBV5-4	TRBJ1-6	TRBD1	NA	CASSPSPQGGINSPLHF	TGTGCCAGCAGCCCATCCCCACAGGGGGGAATTAATTCACCCCTCCACTTT
TRBV3-1/TRBV3-2	TRBJ2-7	NA	NA	CASSQMNTEQYF	TGTGCCAGCAGCCAAATGAACACCGAGCAGTACTTC
TRBV9	TRBJ1-4	NA	few	CASSGGRDSNEKLFF	TGTGCCAGCAGCGGGGGACGGGACTCTAATGAAAAACTGTTTTTT
TRBV5-1	TRBJ1-1	NA	NA	CASSRRGDTEAFF	TGCGCCAGCAGCCGCAGGGGAGACACTGAAGCTTTCTTT
TRBV5-6	TRBJ1-1	NA	NA	CASSLSNLNTEAFF	TGTGCCAGCAGCTTGAGCAATTTGAACACTGAAGCTTTCTTT
TRBV7-9	TRBJ2-7	NA	few	CASSLEGGQMSSYEQYF	TGTGCCAGCAGCTTAGAGGGCGGACAGATGAGCTCCTACGAGCAGTACTTC
TRBV18	TRBJ1-1	TRBD1	NA	CASSLDRGAEAFF	TGTGCCAGCTCTCTGGACAGGGGCGCTGAAGCTTTCTTT
TRBV2	TRBJ1-5	NA	NA	CASSEDTPGRNQPQHF	TGTGCCAGCAGTGAAGACACCCCGGGTAGGAATCAGCCCCAGCATTTT
TRBV11-1	TRBJ1-1	NA	NA	CASSFGGAGNTEAFF	TGTGCCAGCAGCTTCGGGGGGGCGGGGAACACTGAAGCTTTCTTT
TRBV6-4	TRBJ1-1	NA	NA	CASSESGGMNTEAFF	TGTGCCAGCAGTGAATCAGGTGGAATGAACACTGAAGCTTTCTTT
TRBV4-1	TRBJ2-5	TRBD1	few	CASSQGQGRSETQYF	TGCGCCAGCAGCCAAGGACAGGGAAGATCAGAGACCCAGTACTTC
TRBV24-1	TRBJ2-3	TRBD2	NA	CATSDPGTSPISSDTQYF	TGTGCCACCAGTGATCCAGGGACTAGCCCTATAAGTTCAGATACGCAGTATTTT
TRBV12-3/TRBV12-4	TRBJ2-1	NA	few	CASSLGLEQFF	TGTGCCAGCAGTTTAGGCCTAGAGCAGTTCTTC
TRBV27	TRBJ1-4	TRBD1	NA	CASSFTGARANEKLFF	TGTGCCAGCAGTTTCACAGGGGCTAGGGCTAATGAAAAACTGTTTTTT
TRBV9	TRBJ2-5	NA	NA	CASSVVGGSETQYF	TGTGCCAGCAGCGTAGTGGGGGGATCTGAGACCCAGTACTTC
TRBV19	TRBJ2-2	TRBD1	NA	CASRDRGVFQYTGELFF	TGTGCCAGTAGGGACAGGGGGGTGTTTCAGTACACCGGGGAGCTGTTTTTT
TRBV11-2	TRBJ2-2	TRBD2	NA	CASNIGGAHGELFF	TGTGCCAGTAATATCGGGGGGGCCCACGGGGAGCTGTTTTTT
TRBV27	TRBJ1-1	NA	NA	CASSKRVAFF	TGTGCCAGCAGTAAGAGGGTTGCTTTCTTT
TRBV6-5	TRBJ1-1	NA	once	CASSYGDRMSTEAFF	TGTGCCAGCAGTTACGGCGACAGGATGAGCACTGAAGCTTTCTTT
TRBV7-2	TRBJ2-7	TRBD2	once	CASSFREASYEQYF	TGTGCCAGCAGCTTCCGGGAGGCCTCCTACGAGCAGTACTTC
TRBV29-1	TRBJ2-1	TRBD1	few	CSSGQGGEQFF	TGCAGCTCCGGACAGGGAGGTGAGCAGTTCTTC
TRBV16	TRBJ1-1	TRBD1	NA	CASSQSRGTATEAFF	TGTGCCAGCAGCCAATCCAGAGGGACAGCCACTGAAGCTTTCTTT
TRBV5-1	TRBJ1-1	NA	NA	CASSSGTTLGNTEAFF	TGCGCCAGCAGCTCCGGGACAACCCTCGGTAACACTGAAGCTTTCTTT
TRBV29-1	TRBJ1-1	NA	NA	CSVDPLGVAGAFF	TGCAGCGTTGACCCGTTAGGGGTAGCGGGAGCTTTCTTT
TRBV28	TRBJ1-2	NA	NA	CASGLEGYTF	TGTGCCAGCGGACTTGAGGGCTACACCTTC
TRBV6-1	TRBJ1-6	NA	many	CASSESVPLHF	TGTGCCAGCAGTGAATCGGTCCCCCTCCACTTT
TRBV5-5	TRBJ2-2	NA	NA	CASSFHPEGANTGELFF	TGTGCCAGCAGCTTTCACCCCGAGGGCGCGAACACCGGGGAGCTGTTTTTT
TRBV5-4	TRBJ2-3	NA	NA	CASSLVGRSRLTDTQYF	TGTGCCAGCAGCTTGGTGGGGCGTAGCAGGCTCACAGATACGCAGTATTTT
TRBV7-9	TRBJ1-3	NA	NA	CASSTDVAFLAGNTIYF	TGTGCCAGCAGCACCGACGTAGCCTTCTTGGCTGGAAACACCATATATTTT
TRBV28	TRBJ2-6	TRBD1	few	CASSPGQTDGANVLTF	TGTGCCAGCAGCCCGGGACAGACTGACGGGGCCAACGTCCTGACTTTC
TRBV3-1/TRBV3-2	TRBJ1-6	TRBD1	NA	CASSHEPGQGEVRVHF	TGTGCCAGCAGCCATGAACCGGGACAGGGGGAAGTCCGGGTCCACTTT
TRBV29-1	TRBJ2-3	NA	NA	CSVGSIGIADTQYF	TGCAGCGTTGGGTCTATCGGGATAGCAGATACGCAGTATTTT
TRBV19	TRBJ1-2	TRBD1	once	CASSDRVGYGYTF	TGTGCCAGTAGTGACAGGGTTGGCTATGGCTACACCTTC
TRBV6-5	TRBJ2-1	NA	few	CASRGPGNIHEQFF	TGTGCCAGCCGAGGGCCAGGCAATATCCATGAGCAGTTCTTC
TRBV3-1/TRBV3-2	TRBJ2-7	TRBD2	NA	CASSQGLALGPGEQYF	TGTGCCAGCAGCCAAGGACTAGCGCTCGGACCGGGTGAGCAGTACTTC
TRBV5-1	TRBJ2-3	TRBD1	NA	CASSLGGTGYDTQYF	TGCGCCAGCAGCTTGGGCGGGACAGGGTACGATACGCAGTATTTT
TRBV15	TRBJ1-3	NA	NA	CATSRGVQGLDVSGNTIYF	TGTGCCACCAGCAGAGGAGTACAGGGACTAGATGTCTCTGGAAACACCATATATTTT
TRBV12-3/TRBV12-4	TRBJ1-1	NA	NA	CASTGREGTEAFF	TGTGCCAGCACGGGCAGGGAGGGCACTGAAGCTTTCTTT
TRBV4-3	TRBJ2-3	TRBD1	NA	CASSLSHGQGAQYF	TGCGCCAGCAGCCTATCCCACGGACAGGGAGCGCAGTATTTT
TRBV19	TRBJ1-5	NA	NA	CASSHLDRGGSQPQHF	TGTGCCAGTAGCCACTTGGACCGGGGCGGGAGTCAGCCCCAGCATTTT
TRBV18	TRBJ1-2	NA	NA	CASSPGALEGYTF	TGTGCCAGCTCACCAGGGGCCTTGGAGGGCTACACCTTC
TRBV11-2	TRBJ1-1	NA	NA	CASSPSTGYGDTEAFF	TGTGCCAGCAGCCCGAGTACAGGTTACGGAGACACTGAAGCTTTCTTT
TRBV3-1/TRBV3-2	TRBJ1-1	NA	NA	CASSLGLPNTEAFF	TGTGCCAGCAGCCTCGGACTCCCGAACACTGAAGCTTTCTTT
TRBV29-1	TRBJ1-2	NA	once	CSLTEGNGYTF	TGCAGCCTAACCGAGGGTAATGGCTACACCTTC
TRBV6-2/TRBV6-3	TRBJ2-2	NA	NA	CASSYSVTRAGELFF	TGTGCCAGCAGTTACTCCGTGACCCGGGCCGGGGAGCTGTTTTTT
TRBV12-5	TRBJ2-5	TRBD2	NA	CASAPGGKETQYF	TGTGCTAGTGCCCCGGGGGGTAAAGAGACCCAGTACTTC
TRBV7-9	TRBJ2-3	NA	NA	CASRRGWTSTDTQYF	TGTGCCAGCAGACGAGGGTGGACCTCCACAGATACGCAGTATTTT
TRBV6-2/TRBV6-3	TRBJ2-1	TRBD2	NA	CASSYPGLAPIMDDNEQFF	TGTGCCAGCAGTTACCCGGGACTAGCTCCCATCATGGATGACAATGAGCAGTTCTTC
TRBV24-1	TRBJ2-1	TRBD1	once	CATSEPGTGGNEQFF	TGTGCCACCAGTGAACCCGGGACAGGGGGCAATGAGCAGTTCTTC
TRBV9	TRBJ1-1	NA	NA	CASSIRETVPEAFF	TGTGCCAGCAGCATACGGGAGACAGTCCCTGAAGCTTTCTTT
TRBV12-5	TRBJ2-7	TRBD2	NA	CASGLDPKGLAGGPGYEQYF	TGTGCTAGTGGTTTGGACCCCAAGGGTCTAGCGGGGGGCCCAGGTTACGAGCAGTACTTC
TRBV5-4	TRBJ2-5	TRBD2	NA	CASSGGTSGRQETQYF	TGTGCCAGCAGCGGAGGGACTAGCGGTCGTCAAGAGACCCAGTACTTC
TRBV6-5	TRBJ1-1	NA	NA	CASKAPGVSRTEAFF	TGTGCCAGCAAGGCCCCAGGGGTGTCGCGAACTGAAGCTTTCTTT
TRBV11-2	TRBJ2-3	TRBD2	NA	CASSFLGGGGTDTQYF	TGTGCCAGCAGCTTCTTGGGCGGGGGGGGTACAGATACGCAGTATTTT
TRBV27	TRBJ1-1	NA	NA	CASSFLGDTEAFF	TGTGCCAGCAGTTTCCTCGGGGACACTGAAGCTTTCTTT
TRBV7-9	TRBJ1-1	NA	NA	CASSLGGGPNTEAFF	TGTGCCAGCAGCTTAGGCGGGGGGCCAAACACTGAAGCTTTCTTT
TRBV5-5	TRBJ1-2	NA	NA	CASSLGPGAEAYGYTF	TGTGCCAGCAGCTTGGGTCCTGGGGCCGAAGCTTATGGCTACACCTTC
TRBV19	TRBJ2-2	TRBD2	NA	CASSIPSGVRNTGELFF	TGTGCCAGTAGTATCCCTAGCGGGGTGAGAAACACCGGGGAGCTGTTTTTT
TRBV2	TRBJ1-1	NA	NA	CASSVVTVNTEAFF	TGTGCCAGCAGTGTGGTGACAGTGAACACTGAAGCTTTCTTT